This T cell receptor beta chain emerged from a study of blood T cell repertoires in COVID-19 (TCRdb year 2020). About the full investigation: Collaborator samples came from the United States, Italy and Spain and covered acute and convalescent phases of COVID-19. Sample metadata almost always included a de-identified subject ID, COVID-19 status, age in years and sex. Samples were obtained from the ongoing ImmuneRACE study (first 160 participants) and from some 1,300 subjects provided by 6 global collaborators. The repertoires were released in a freely available public database intended as a resource for research on the immune response to SARS-CoV-2. HLA class I and class II types, where available, came from metadata supplied by the sample provider rather than from assay-based typing. The prospective study material was composed of cDNA or gDNA derived from T cells, B-cell-depleted T cells, or PBMCs. Deeply sampled blood TCRbeta repertoires from subjects exposed to, actively infected with, or recovered from COVID-19 were included in the dataset. What the work shows at the level of the full study, not this receptor alone: The amount of clinical and demographic metadata varied by source and participant and was provided uncurated.

Its CDR3 holds 13 amino acids, cysteine through phenylalanine. Only the CDR3 part of the read is kept: 39 bases, read in frame from the first base. V loses 6 bases, J loses 2 bases, and the germline ends lie 10 bases apart. Via the germline V gene (reference sequence), CDR1 is LGHDT and CDR2 YNNKEL. TCRbeta CDR3 regions were amplified from genomic DNA by means of the immunoSEQ Assay, a bias-controlled multiplex PCR. In the original analysis: The number of nucleated cells in each sample was estimated by amplification of reference gene primers within the assay. To quantify the absolute abundance of each unique TCRbeta CDR3 rearrangement, sequence reads were collapsed and filtered. For each sample, productive Simpson clonality was calculated by taking the square root of Simpson's diversity index across productive rearrangements. TCRdb stores this immuneACCESS table with in-frame sequences only. Part of the clones is absent; in the studies checked, under half of the shortfall reflects unresolved V genes, and no reason is known for the rest. Clonal size and the V and J genes are those of that table, whereas D and trimming came from the DNA. The sample contains about 110,000 clones, 70% to 90% of them found a single time. 6.8% of the sample is held by the ten biggest clonotypes.

Whole blood was collected in K2EDTA tubes by collaborating institutions according to the institutions' own protocols. Collaborator samples were shipped for TCRbeta analysis as frozen whole blood, isolated PBMCs, or DNA extracted from either sample type. On this clone: Its antigen remains unidentified. No qualities accompany the bases; no much larger clone lies one base away.

The sequence came from a man in his fifties or sixties with active or convalescent COVID-19. Sequenced material: peripheral blood. The chain is assembled from TRBV3-1 (or the pseudogene TRBV3-2) and TRBJ1-2; the D gene cannot be resolved reliably. The bases read TGTGCCAGCAGAAATACGGGGAACTATGGCTACACCTTC. This sequence encodes CASRNTGNYGYTF.